This T cell receptor beta chain was recovered during a study of blood T cell repertoires in COVID-19 (TCRdb year 2020). Looking at the study overall: Samples covering the acute and convalescent phases of COVID-19 were provided by collaborators in the United States, Italy and Spain. The material from the prospective study consisted of cDNA or gDNA derived from T cells, B-cell-depleted T cells, or PBMCs. Deeply sampled blood TCRbeta repertoires from subjects exposed to, actively infected with, or recovered from COVID-19 were included in the dataset. The repertoires were released in a freely available public database meant as a resource for research on the immune response to SARS-CoV-2. The samples were drawn from the first 160 participants of the ongoing ImmuneRACE study and from about 1,200 subjects provided by 6 global collaborators. The sample metadata nearly always contained a de-identified subject ID, COVID-19 status, age in years and sex. Where available, HLA class I and class II types were obtained from metadata supplied by the sample provider rather than from assay-based typing.

In the germline V gene (reference sequence), CDR1 corresponds to LGHDT and CDR2 to YNNKEL. The junction shows trimming of 3 bases on V and 7 bases on J, and the gene matches do not reach 17 bases of it. The cysteine opens and the phenylalanine closes a CDR3 of 18 amino acids. Of the read, only the CDR3 DNA is kept; its 54 bases are in frame from base 1. The immunoSEQ Assay, a bias-controlled multiplex PCR, was used to amplify TCRbeta CDR3 regions from genomic DNA. The study's processing was this. The number of nucleated cells in each sample was estimated by amplification of reference gene primers within the assay. To quantify the absolute abundance of each unique TCRbeta CDR3 rearrangement, sequence reads were collapsed and filtered. For each sample, productive Simpson clonality was calculated by taking the square root of Simpson's diversity index across productive rearrangements. TCRdb took this table from immuneACCESS and kept in-frame rearrangements with V and J called. Such tables lack part of the clones; where checked against another copy, unresolved V genes explain under half of the gap, and the rest is unexplained. V and J calls and clone size are as listed in that table; D and trimming were resolved from the DNA. In this sample the table shows about 240,000 clones, approximately 87% of which occur a single time. The ten most abundant clones make up 6.2% of the sample.

Study-wide conclusions, independent of this receptor: How much clinical and demographic metadata was included differed by source and by participant, and the metadata was provided uncurated.

The collaborating institutions used their own protocols to collect whole blood in K2EDTA tubes. For TCRbeta analysis, collaborator samples were shipped as frozen whole blood, as isolated PBMCs, or as DNA extracted from either sample type. As to this clone: The antigen it recognizes is unknown. Base qualities were left out, and no much larger clone turns up one base away.

This sequence uses TRBV3-1 (or the pseudogene TRBV3-2) and TRBJ2-3; 9 bases in between match TRBD2. The sample was peripheral blood. The TCR sequence derives from a man between 60 and 75 years old with acute or convalescent COVID-19. The base sequence is TGTGCCAGCAGCCAGCTGGCCCTACTAGCGGGTGAGAATTATACGCAGTATTTT. Translated, it reads CASSQLALLAGENYTQYF.